The next 8 T cell receptor beta chains were all read from a single sample in a study of blood T cell repertoires in COVID-19. Produced via immunoSEQ multiplex PCR; TCRdb's table is partial and in-frame only. Here the sample spans under 85,000 clones, approximately 87% being singletons. The sequencing input was peripheral blood. The receptors shown here come from an elderly man in a cohort sampled during active COVID-19.

V is TRBV9 and J is TRBJ2-3; no clear D gene. CDR1 and CDR2 (germline): SGDLS, YYNGEE. The CDR3 is 16 residues long. Between the trimmed V and J ends, which lost 0 bases and 1 base, there was a span of 12 bases. Here the CDR3 reads CASSVGLVPGTDTQYF. CDR3 in DNA: TGTGCCAGCAGCGTAGGTTTAGTCCCTGGCACAGATACGCAGTATTTT.

The V gene is TRBV28, the J gene TRBJ2-5; possible D gene TRBD2, 6 bases. Trimming cost V 6 bases and J 7 bases, with 21 bases left between them. Germline V gene sequence: CDR1 MDHEN, CDR2 SYDVKM. The length of the CDR3 is 15 residues. The CDR3 reads CASSRGTGIVTTQYF. Written as DNA, the CDR3 is TGTGCCAGCAGCCGCGGGACGGGGATCGTAACGACCCAGTACTTC.

This chain connects TRBV23-1 to TRBJ2-1, with 8 bases matching TRBD1. TRBV23-1 has ORF status, its function being uncertain. The CDR3 extends over 18 amino acids. V trimming: 2 bases; J trimming: 3 bases; junction bases outside the gene matches: 12. The CDR3 spells CASSQLRPGQAFYNEQFF. CDR3 in DNA: TGCGCCAGCAGTCAACTACGACCGGGACAGGCCTTCTACAATGAGCAGTTCTTC.

The rearrangement uses TRBV3-1 (or the pseudogene TRBV3-2) and TRBJ2-7, with D maybe TRBD2 (6 bases). Trimming removed 0 bases from V and 12 bases from J, with 12 bases in between. CDR3 length: 12 amino acids. In germline, CDR1 is LGHDT, CDR2 YNNKEL (reference sequence). The DNA of the CDR3 is TGTGCCAGCAGCCAAGAAGGCCGGGGGACGTACTTC. Residues: CASSQEGRGTYF.

V gene TRBV3-1 (or the pseudogene TRBV3-2) combines with J gene TRBJ2-5, with 10 nucleotides matching TRBD2. This CDR3 spans 16 amino acids. Germline V gene data show CDR1 as LGHDT and CDR2 as YNNKEL (reference sequence). Trimming at V came to 0 bases and at J to 5 bases, leaving 6 bases not matched to a gene. The CDR3 region is CASSQDSSGGTETQYF. CDR3 DNA: TGTGCCAGCAGCCAAGATTCTAGCGGGGGAACGGAGACCCAGTACTTC.

The chain carries TRBV18 and TRBJ1-2, with D perhaps matching TRBD1 (5 bases). V lost 6 bases and J 3 bases, leaving 17 bases between the germline ends. Per the germline V gene, CDR1 is KGHSH and CDR2 is LQKENI. The CDR3 covers 15 residues. CDR3 protein: CASSVTDRKDYGYTF. CDR3 DNA sequence: TGTGCCAGCTCGGTGACCGACAGAAAGGACTATGGCTACACCTTC.

This chain connects TRBV7-8 to TRBJ1-5; 7 bases align to TRBD1. In germline, CDR1 is SGHVS, CDR2 FQNEAQ. The CDR3 sequence is 17 residues long. With 0 bases clipped from V and 0 bases from J, the junction kept 5 bases outside the gene matches. The CDR3 protein is CASSLASGTASNQPQHF. DNA of the CDR3: TGTGCCAGCAGCTTAGCGTCCGGGACAGCTAGCAATCAGCCCCAGCATTTT.

The chain uses TRBV6-6 and TRBJ2-7, with 8 bases matching TRBD2. V was pared by 0 bases and J by 6 bases, with 10 bases of the junction left unmatched. The CDR3 is 16 residues long. Germline lookup yields CDR1 MNHNY and CDR2 SVGAGI (reference sequence). Here the CDR3 DNA reads TGTGCCAGCAGTTACTCTGCACAGATCGGGGGGGTCGAGCAGTACGTC. This gives the protein CASSYSAQIGGVEQYV.